This T cell receptor beta chain was captured by sequencing in a study of CD8 T cells in Susac syndrome. V gave up 4 bases and J gave up 8 bases, with 11 bases separating them. CDR3 length: 12 residues. Germline V gives CDR1 SGDLS, CDR2 YYNGEE. RNA totalling roughly 0.5 to 1 ug underwent reverse transcription with random hexamers. TCRdb ran MiXCR on the immunoSEQ multiplex PCR reads and lists one entry per CDR3 protein. The table includes roughly 100,000 distinct CDR3 sequences, 90% to 95% detected once. The source material was CD4+ T cells from PBMCs. The sequence derives from a human donor with Susac syndrome. V gene TRBV9 combines with J gene TRBJ2-3; D possibly corresponds to TRBD2 (5 bases). The DNA for the CDR3 is TGTGCCAGCAGCCCTCCCCGGGGTACGCAGTATTTT. Protein product: CASSPPRGTQYF.